The entry below gives a single T cell receptor beta chain sequence along with its context. The data are from a study of identifying expanded T cells in peripheral blood. The length of the CDR3 is 16 residues. Assay: immunoSEQ multiplex PCR; the TCRdb copy retains only in-frame clones and omits some. The table shows 58,000 or so clones, with about 80% occurring only once. Collection occurred without any documented infections or immune events in donors. The sample taken for sequencing was blood. V gene TRBV21-1 combines with J gene TRBJ2-7; TRBD1 was called by the table and not checked on the DNA. TRBV21-1 is given as a pseudogene. This TCR was recovered from a person aged 18-70 years in good health. CDR3 bases: TGTGCCAGCAGCAAAGCTGACAGGGCGGGTTCCTACGAGCAGTACTTC. Its protein product is CASSKADRAGSYEQYF.